One sample yielded the 18 T cell receptor beta chains listed below, sequenced in a study of human T cells and chemical hapten exposure. Time point indicated: patch test 1, 2 weeks after DPC sensitization. Treatment described: therapeutic diphenylcyclopropenone sensitization with weekly scalp DPC. Via MiXCR, TCRdb re-called the RACE reads, giving one row per CDR3 protein. The sample contains 180,000 or so distinct CDR3 sequences, about 14% of which appear only once. The specimen was whole blood, collected in connection with sensitization to the hapten diphenylcyclopropenone (DPC). The receptors were sampled from a woman aged 25 to 39 with alopecia areata. Some clones in this sample may be carry-over from other donors' samples.

This chain connects TRBV20-1 to TRBJ2-7; D is tentatively TRBD1 or TRBD2 (7 bases each). The CDR3 consists of 13 residues. Germline lookup yields CDR1 DFQATT and CDR2 SNEGSKA (reference sequence). Trimming shortened V by 3 bases and J by 9 bases, and 18 bases separated the two germline ends. CDR3 bases: TGCAGTGCTAGTCAGGGGGAGGGCCGCGGGCAGTACTTC. This gives the protein CSASQGEGRGQYF.

This clonotype was seen more than once but under ten times. V gene TRBV4-3 combines with J gene TRBJ2-5; D uncertain. The CDR3 is made up of 16 amino acids. Germline V gene sequence: CDR1 LGHNA, CDR2 YSLEER. V lost 0 bases, J lost 5 bases, and 16 bases lay in between. Here the CDR3 reads CASSQDGRRNSETQYF. The DNA of the CDR3 is TGCGCCAGCAGCCAAGATGGGCGGCGTAATTCGGAGACCCAGTACTTC.

Comments on this clonotype: This may come from a read error, since a much larger clone is one base off. This chain joins TRBV2 and TRBJ1-5; D may be TRBD1 (6 bases). The CDR3 has 16 amino acids. The V end lost 6 bases, the J end lost 3 bases, and 18 bases lay between the germline ends. The V gene's germline CDR1 is SNHLY and CDR2 FYNNEI. The CDR3 coding sequence is TGTGCCAGCAGCTACGGACGGGGGCGGGTCAATCAGCCCCAGCATTTT. Protein sequence: CASSYGRGRVNQPQHF.

The chain links TRBV6-2 or TRBV6-3 to TRBJ2-5; D perhaps matches TRBD2 (7 bases). Trimming took off 4 bases at V and 4 bases at J, with 22 bases between the two ends. This CDR3 comprises 17 residues. CDR1 is MNHEY, CDR2 SVGEGT, per germline. CDR3 in DNA: TGTGCCAGCAGTTTGGGAGGGGGGACCCGGTCCTTAGAGACCCAGTACTTC. Its protein is CASSLGGGTRSLETQYF.

The rearrangement joins TRBV6-5 to TRBJ1-1, with D perhaps TRBD1 (6 bases). Trimming cost V 6 bases and J 6 bases, with 20 bases left between them. CDR1 and CDR2 (germline): MNHEY, SVGAGI. The CDR3 loop spans 15 amino acids. CDR3 in amino acids: CASRPDTGYLAEAFF. Here the CDR3 DNA reads TGTGCCAGCAGGCCCGACACAGGGTATCTCGCTGAAGCTTTCTTT.

This clonotype occurred a few times. This chain uses TRBV28 with TRBJ1-3; D is ambiguous. Germline assignment: CDR1 MDHEN and CDR2 SYDVKM. The V end was cut by 7 bases, the J end by 1 base, with 11 bases between. The CDR3 has 14 amino acids. In DNA, the CDR3 is TGTGCCAGCATTTCGGGAGGATCTGGAAACACCATATATTTT. This sequence encodes CASISGGSGNTIYF. Supplemented by reference TRBV28 and TRBJ1-3, the full variable domain reads DVKVTQSSRYLVKRTGEKVFLECVQDMDHENMFWYRQDPGLGLRLIYFSYDVKMKEKGDIPEGYSVSREKKERFSLILESASTNQTSMYLCASISGGSGNTIYFGEGSWLTVV.

A few counts support this clonotype. CDR3 DNA sequence: TGTGCCACCAGTGACCCCGGTAAGCCCCAGCATTTT. The encoded protein is CATSDPGKPQHF. This rearrangement joins TRBV24-1 to TRBJ1-5; D uncertain. The V end lost 4 bases, the J end lost 8 bases, and 8 bases lay between the germline ends. Germline V CDR1 and CDR2: KGHDR, SFDVKD. The CDR3 has 12 amino acids.

This sequence joins TRBV28 and TRBJ1-5; D ambiguous. CDR1 and CDR2 from the germline V gene are MDHEN and SYDVKM. This CDR3 has 13 residues. Trimming took 6 bases from V and 5 from J, leaving 11 bases between them. For the CDR3, the DNA is TGTGCCAGCAGACCTAGCCATGATCAGCCCCAGCATTTT. It encodes CASRPSHDQPQHF.

The CDR3 region has the DNA TGTGCCAGCAGTTACCTAGCGGTAAAACAAGAGACCCAGTACTTC. This encodes CASSYLAVKQETQYF. This sequence joins TRBV28 and TRBJ2-5; 7 nucleotides align to TRBD2. The CDR3 spans 15 residues. CDR1 and CDR2 from the germline V gene are MDHEN and SYDVKM. J lost 2 bases, V lost 4 bases, and 7 bases had no gene match.

This chain links TRBV20-1 with TRBJ2-3; 11 positions agree with TRBD2. The CDR3 runs to 14 residues. V shed 6 bases and J 4 bases; nucleotides not matched to a gene: 6. Germline loops: CDR1 DFQATT, CDR2 SNEGSKA (reference sequence). The CDR3 sequence is CSAPSGGPPDTQYF. The CDR3, as DNA: TGCAGTGCACCTAGCGGGGGGCCCCCAGATACGCAGTATTTT.

In its sample, this clonotype was seen a few times. The chain combines TRBV4-3 with TRBJ2-5, with 7 bases that match TRBD2. With V trimmed by 1 base and J by 5 bases, 7 bases remained unmatched. Germline loops: CDR1 LGHNA, CDR2 YSLEER. There are 15 residues in the CDR3. Here the CDR3 DNA reads TGCGCCAGCAGCCAAGTCGAGGGAGGGGTGGAGACCCAGTACTTC. This codes for CASSQVEGGVETQYF.

Many counts were recorded for this clonotype. The chain employs TRBV9 and TRBJ2-5, with TRBD2 matching 8 bases. Germline V lookup: CDR1 SGDLS, CDR2 YYNGEE. Unmatched junction bases numbered 8, after V lost 0 bases and J lost 1 base. CDR3 size: 17 residues. The CDR3 DNA sequence: TGTGCCAGCAGCGTAGACGAAGCGGGGGCCCTCCAAGAGACCCAGTACTTC. Translating gives CASSVDEAGALQETQYF.

The CDR3 DNA reads as TGCAGTGCTAGTGAGGGGTCCTCTTCCTACGAGCAGTACTTC. This translates into CSASEGSSSYEQYF. The rearrangement links TRBV20-1 to TRBJ2-7; TRBD1 or TRBD2 may be the D gene (5 bases each). Trimming pared 3 bases from V and 1 base from J, leaving 13 bases between. Germline CDR1 is DFQATT and CDR2 is SNEGSKA (reference sequence). The CDR3 consists of 14 residues.

This clonotype has only a few counts. V usage is TRBV29-1 and J usage is TRBJ1-3; D is unclear. The CDR3 extends over 11 amino acids. Germline V gene lookup returns CDR1 SQVTM and CDR2 ANQGSEA. The DNA of the CDR3 is TGCAGTGTACGGTGGGGAAACACCATATATTTT. Translated: CSVRWGNTIYF.

This clonotype has a handful of counts. The chain couples TRBV7-2 to TRBJ2-1; the D is unclear. This CDR3 contains 13 residues. The germline V gene encodes CDR1 SGHTA and CDR2 FQGNSA. Trimming removed 7 bases from V and 0 bases from J, with 7 bases in between. The chain's CDR3 is CASKLGSYNEQFF. CDR3 in DNA: TGTGCCAGCAAATTGGGCTCCTACAATGAGCAGTTCTTC.

J is TRBJ1-5 and V is TRBV6-5; D unclear. V gave up 6 bases and J gave up 5 bases, with 17 bases separating them. CDR3 length: 15 residues. The germline CDR1 and CDR2 sequences are MNHEY and SVGAGI. For the CDR3, the DNA is TGTGCCAGCAGGCGTTCAGGTGTGGGATATCAGCCCCAGCATTTT. Protein product: CASRRSGVGYQPQHF.

V gene TRBV29-1 combines with J gene TRBJ2-7; unclear D gene. Germline V lookup: CDR1 SQVTM, CDR2 ANQGSEA. The CDR3 runs to 12 residues. V was shortened by 4 bases and J by 4 bases, with 11 bases between the two germline ends. The CDR3 is CSVATTRYEQYF. In DNA, the CDR3 is TGCAGCGTTGCGACAACCCGTTACGAGCAGTACTTC.

This clonotype was observed many times. The V and J genes are TRBV18 and TRBJ2-7, with D uncertain. V lost 3 bases and J lost 2, with 8 bases in between. The CDR3 totals 13 residues. From germline, CDR1 is KGHSH and CDR2 LQKENI. The CDR3 nucleotides are TGTGCCAGCTCACCGTCCGGGCCCTACGAGCAGTACTTC. It codes for CASSPSGPYEQYF.